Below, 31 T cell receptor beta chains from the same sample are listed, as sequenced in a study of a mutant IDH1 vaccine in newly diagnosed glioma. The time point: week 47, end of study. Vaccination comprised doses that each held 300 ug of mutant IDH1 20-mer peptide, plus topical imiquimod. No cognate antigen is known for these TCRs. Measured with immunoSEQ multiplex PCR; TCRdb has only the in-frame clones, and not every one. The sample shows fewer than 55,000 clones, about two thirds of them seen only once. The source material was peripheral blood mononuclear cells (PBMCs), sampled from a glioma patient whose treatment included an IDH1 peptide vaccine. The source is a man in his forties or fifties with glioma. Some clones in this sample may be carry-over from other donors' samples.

CDR3 DNA sequence: TGTGCCAGCAGTTACTCCAGAGTGAATCCTGGAAACACCATATATTTT. Amino acids: CASSYSRVNPGNTIYF. The V call is TRBV6-5, the J call TRBJ1-3; D remains ambiguous. This CDR3 is built from 16 residues. Looked up from germline, CDR1 is MNHEY and CDR2 is SVGAGI. Trimming shortened V by 0 bases and J by 2 bases, and 11 bases separated the two germline ends.

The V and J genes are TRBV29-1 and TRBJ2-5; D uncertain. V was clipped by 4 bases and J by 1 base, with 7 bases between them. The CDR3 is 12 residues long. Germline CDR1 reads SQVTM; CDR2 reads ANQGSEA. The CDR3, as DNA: TGCAGCGTTGCAGCGACCCAAGAGACCCAGTACTTC. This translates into CSVAATQETQYF.

The CDR3 sequence: CATSRENPGRRGETQYF. CDR3 DNA sequence: TGTGCCACCAGCAGAGAGAACCCGGGACGGAGGGGAGAGACCCAGTACTTC. V gene TRBV15 combines with J gene TRBJ2-5; possibly TRBD2 for D (6 bases). The CDR3 is made up of 17 amino acids. Trimming pared 0 bases from V and 4 bases from J, leaving 18 bases between. Per germline, CDR1 LNHNV and CDR2 YYDKDF (reference sequence). Together with reference TRBV15 and TRBJ2-5, the CDR3 gives the full variable domain: DAMVIQNPRYQVTQFGKPVTLSCSQTLNHNVMYWYQQKSSQAPKLLFHYYDKDFNNEADTPDNFQSRRPNTSFCFLDIRSPGLGDTAMYLCATSRENPGRRGETQYFGPGTRLLVL.

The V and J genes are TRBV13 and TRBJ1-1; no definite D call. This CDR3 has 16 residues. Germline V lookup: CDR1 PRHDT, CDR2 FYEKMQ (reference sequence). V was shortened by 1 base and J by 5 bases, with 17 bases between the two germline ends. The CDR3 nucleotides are TGTGCCAGCAGCTTAGCGGCCTTCAAAGGAGGTACTGAAGCTTTCTTT. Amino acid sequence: CASSLAAFKGGTEAFF.

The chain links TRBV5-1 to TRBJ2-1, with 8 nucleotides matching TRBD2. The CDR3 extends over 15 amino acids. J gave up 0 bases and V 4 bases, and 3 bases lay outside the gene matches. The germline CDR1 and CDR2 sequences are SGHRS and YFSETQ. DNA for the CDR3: TGCGCCAGCAGCACTAGCGGAAACTCCTACAATGAGCAGTTCTTC. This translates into CASSTSGNSYNEQFF.

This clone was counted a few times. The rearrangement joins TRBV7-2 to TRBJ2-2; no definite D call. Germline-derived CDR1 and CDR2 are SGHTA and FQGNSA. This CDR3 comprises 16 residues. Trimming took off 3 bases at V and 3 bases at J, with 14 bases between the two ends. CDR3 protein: CASSFRSPRDTGELFF. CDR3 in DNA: TGTGCCAGCAGCTTTCGATCACCTAGGGACACCGGGGAGCTGTTTTTT.

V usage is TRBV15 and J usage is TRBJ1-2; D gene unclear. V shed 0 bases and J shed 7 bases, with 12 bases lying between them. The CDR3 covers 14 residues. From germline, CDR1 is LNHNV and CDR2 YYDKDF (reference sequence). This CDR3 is CATSREIGLSGYTF. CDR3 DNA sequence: TGTGCCACCAGCAGAGAGATAGGGTTGAGTGGCTACACCTTC.

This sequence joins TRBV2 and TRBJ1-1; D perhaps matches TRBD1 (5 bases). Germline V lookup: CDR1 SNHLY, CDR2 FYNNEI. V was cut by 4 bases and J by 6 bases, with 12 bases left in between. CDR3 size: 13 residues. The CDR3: CASSVLRDAEAFF. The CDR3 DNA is TGTGCCAGCAGTGTGCTCAGGGACGCTGAAGCTTTCTTT.

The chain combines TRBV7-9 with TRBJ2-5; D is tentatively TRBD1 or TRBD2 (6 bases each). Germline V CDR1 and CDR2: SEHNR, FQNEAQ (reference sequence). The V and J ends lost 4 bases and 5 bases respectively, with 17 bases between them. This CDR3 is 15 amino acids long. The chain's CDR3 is CASSSKGGHRETQYF. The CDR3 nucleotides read TGTGCCAGCAGCTCAAAAGGGGGGCATCGGGAGACCCAGTACTTC. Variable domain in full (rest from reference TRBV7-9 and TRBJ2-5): DTGVSQNPRHKITKRGQNVTFRCDPISEHNRLYWYRQTLGQGPEFLTYFQNEAQLEKSRLLSDRFSAERPKGSFSTLEIQRTEQGDSAMYLCASSSKGGHRETQYFGPGTRLLVL.

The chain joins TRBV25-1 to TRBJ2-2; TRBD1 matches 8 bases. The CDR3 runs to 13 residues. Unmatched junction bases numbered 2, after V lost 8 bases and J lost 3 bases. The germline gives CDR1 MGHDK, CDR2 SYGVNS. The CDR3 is CASGTGDTGELFF. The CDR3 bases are TGTGCCAGCGGGACAGGAGACACCGGGGAGCTGTTTTTT.

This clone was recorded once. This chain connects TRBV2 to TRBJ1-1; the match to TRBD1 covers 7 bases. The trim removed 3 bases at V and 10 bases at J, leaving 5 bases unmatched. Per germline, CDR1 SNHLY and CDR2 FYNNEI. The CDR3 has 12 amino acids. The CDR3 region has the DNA TGTGCCAGCAGTGATGTGACAGGGAGAGCTTTCTTT. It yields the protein CASSDVTGRAFF.

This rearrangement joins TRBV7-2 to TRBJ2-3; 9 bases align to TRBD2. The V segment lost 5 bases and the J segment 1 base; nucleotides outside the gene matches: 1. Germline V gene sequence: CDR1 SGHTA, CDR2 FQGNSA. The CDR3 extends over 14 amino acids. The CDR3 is CASSRTSGTDTQYF. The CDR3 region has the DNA TGTGCCAGCAGCAGGACTAGCGGCACAGATACGCAGTATTTT.

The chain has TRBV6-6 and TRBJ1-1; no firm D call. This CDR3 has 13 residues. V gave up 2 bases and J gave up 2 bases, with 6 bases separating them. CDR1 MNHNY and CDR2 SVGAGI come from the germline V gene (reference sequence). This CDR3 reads CASSYRDNTEAFF. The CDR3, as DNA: TGTGCCAGCAGTTACCGTGATAACACTGAAGCTTTCTTT.

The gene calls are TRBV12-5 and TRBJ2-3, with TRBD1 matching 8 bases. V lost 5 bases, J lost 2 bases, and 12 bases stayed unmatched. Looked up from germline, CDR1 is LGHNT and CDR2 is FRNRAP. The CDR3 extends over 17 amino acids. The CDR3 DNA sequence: TGTGCTAGTGGTCAAGGGACAGGTCCTTGGAACACAGATACGCAGTATTTT. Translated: CASGQGTGPWNTDTQYF.

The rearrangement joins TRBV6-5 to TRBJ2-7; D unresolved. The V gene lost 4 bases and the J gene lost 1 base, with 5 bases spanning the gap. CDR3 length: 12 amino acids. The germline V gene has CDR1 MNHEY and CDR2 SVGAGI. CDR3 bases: TGTGCCAGCAGTTTGGATTCCTACGAGCAGTACTTC. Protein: CASSLDSYEQYF.

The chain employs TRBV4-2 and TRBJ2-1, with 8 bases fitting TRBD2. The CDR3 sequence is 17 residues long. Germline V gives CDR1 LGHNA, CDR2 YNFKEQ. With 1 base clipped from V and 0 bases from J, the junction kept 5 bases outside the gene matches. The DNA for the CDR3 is TGTGCCAGCAGCCAAGCCCTAGCGGGCCCCTCCTACAATGAGCAGTTCTTC. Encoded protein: CASSQALAGPSYNEQFF.

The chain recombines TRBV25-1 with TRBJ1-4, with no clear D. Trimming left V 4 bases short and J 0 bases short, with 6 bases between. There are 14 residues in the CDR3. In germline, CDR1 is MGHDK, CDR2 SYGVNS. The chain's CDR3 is CASSGYATNEKLFF. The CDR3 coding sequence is TGTGCCAGCAGTGGATACGCAACTAATGAAAAACTGTTTTTT. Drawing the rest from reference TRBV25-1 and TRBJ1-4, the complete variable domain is EADIYQTPRYLVIGTGKKITLECSQTMGHDKMYWYQQDPGMELHLIHYSYGVNSTEKGDLSSESTVSRIRTEHFPLTLESARPSHTSQYLCASSGYATNEKLFFGSGTQLSVL.

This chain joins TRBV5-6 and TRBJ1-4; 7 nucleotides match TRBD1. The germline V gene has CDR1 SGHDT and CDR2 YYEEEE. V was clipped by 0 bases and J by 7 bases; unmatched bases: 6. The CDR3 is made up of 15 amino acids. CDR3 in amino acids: CASSLAVNRGEKLFF. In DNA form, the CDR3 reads TGTGCCAGCAGCTTGGCCGTGAACAGGGGTGAAAAACTGTTTTTT.

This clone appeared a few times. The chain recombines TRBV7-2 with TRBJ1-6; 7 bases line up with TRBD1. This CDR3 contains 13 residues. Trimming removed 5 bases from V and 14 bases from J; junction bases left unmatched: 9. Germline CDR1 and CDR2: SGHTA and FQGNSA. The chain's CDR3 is CASSPQMTGSLHF. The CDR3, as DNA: TGTGCCAGCAGCCCACAAATGACAGGGTCCCTCCACTTT. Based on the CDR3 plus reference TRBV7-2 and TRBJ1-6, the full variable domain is GAGVSQSPSNKVTEKGKDVELRCDPISGHTALYWYRQSLGQGLEFLIYFQGNSAPDKSGLPSDRFSAERTGGSVSTLTIQRTQQEDSAVYLCASSPQMTGSLHFGNGTRLTVT.

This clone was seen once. The CDR3 nucleotides are TGTGCCAGCAGCTTGGACAGGGAGGAGACCCAGTACTTC. It encodes CASSLDREETQYF. The V and J genes are TRBV5-5 and TRBJ2-5; possible D gene TRBD1, 6 bases. Looked up from germline, CDR1 is SGHKS and CDR2 is YYEKEE (reference sequence). Trimming stripped 0 bases from V and 5 bases from J, with 8 bases between. This CDR3 has 13 amino acids.

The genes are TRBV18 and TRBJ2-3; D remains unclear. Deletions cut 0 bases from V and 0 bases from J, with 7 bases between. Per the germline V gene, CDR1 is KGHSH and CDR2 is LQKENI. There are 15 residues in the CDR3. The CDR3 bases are TGTGCCAGCTCACCACCGACTGTTAGCACAGATACGCAGTATTTT. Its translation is CASSPPTVSTDTQYF.

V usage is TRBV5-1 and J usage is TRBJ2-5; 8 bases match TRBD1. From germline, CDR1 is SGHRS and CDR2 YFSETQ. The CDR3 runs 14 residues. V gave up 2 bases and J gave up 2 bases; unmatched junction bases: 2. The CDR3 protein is CASSFGTGQETQYF. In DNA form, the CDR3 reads TGCGCCAGCAGCTTCGGGACAGGTCAAGAGACCCAGTACTTC.

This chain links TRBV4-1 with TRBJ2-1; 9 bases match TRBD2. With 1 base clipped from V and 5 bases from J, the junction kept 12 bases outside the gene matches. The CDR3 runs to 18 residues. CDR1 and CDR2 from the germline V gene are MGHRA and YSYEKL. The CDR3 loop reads CASSQGLARGGRHNEQFF. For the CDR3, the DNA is TGCGCCAGCAGCCAAGGTCTTGCGCGGGGGGGCCGCCACAATGAGCAGTTCTTC.

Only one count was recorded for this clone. DNA of the CDR3: TGTGCCAGCAGTGATATGGGACCCTACTACGAGCAGTACTTC. Protein product: CASSDMGPYYEQYF. The chain carries TRBV6-1 and TRBJ2-7; D may be TRBD1 or TRBD2 (5 bases each). This CDR3 is built from 14 residues. V lost 3 bases, J lost 3 bases, and 12 bases lay in between. The germline CDR1 and CDR2 sequences are MNHNS and SASEGT.

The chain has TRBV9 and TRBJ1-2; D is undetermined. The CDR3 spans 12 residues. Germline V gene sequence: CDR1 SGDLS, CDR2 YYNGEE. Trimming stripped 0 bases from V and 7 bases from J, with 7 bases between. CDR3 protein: CASSVGLGGYTF. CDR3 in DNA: TGTGCCAGCAGCGTAGGGCTGGGTGGCTACACCTTC. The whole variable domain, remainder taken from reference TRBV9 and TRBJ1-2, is DSGVTQTPKHLITATGQRVTLRCSPRSGDLSVYWYQQSLDQGLQFLIQYYNGEERAKGNILERFSAQQFPDLHSELNLSSLELGDSALYFCASSVGLGGYTFGSGTRLTVV.

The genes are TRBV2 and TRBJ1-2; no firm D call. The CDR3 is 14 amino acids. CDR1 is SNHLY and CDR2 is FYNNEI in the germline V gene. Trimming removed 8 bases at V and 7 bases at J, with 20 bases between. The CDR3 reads CASFGTWPLSGYTF. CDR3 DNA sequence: TGTGCCAGCTTTGGTACATGGCCACTTAGTGGCTACACCTTC.

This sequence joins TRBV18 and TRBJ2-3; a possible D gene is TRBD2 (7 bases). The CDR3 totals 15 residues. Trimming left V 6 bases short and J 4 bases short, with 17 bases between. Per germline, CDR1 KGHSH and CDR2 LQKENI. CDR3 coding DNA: TGTGCCAGCTCCCCTCGGCGGGGGCTCTCAGATACGCAGTATTTT. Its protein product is CASSPRRGLSDTQYF.

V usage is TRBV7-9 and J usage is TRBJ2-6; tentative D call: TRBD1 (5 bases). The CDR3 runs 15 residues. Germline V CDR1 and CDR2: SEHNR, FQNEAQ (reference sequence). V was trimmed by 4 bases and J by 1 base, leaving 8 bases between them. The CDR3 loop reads CASSSTVSGANVLTF. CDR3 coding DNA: TGTGCCAGCAGCTCGACAGTTTCTGGGGCCAACGTCCTGACTTTC.

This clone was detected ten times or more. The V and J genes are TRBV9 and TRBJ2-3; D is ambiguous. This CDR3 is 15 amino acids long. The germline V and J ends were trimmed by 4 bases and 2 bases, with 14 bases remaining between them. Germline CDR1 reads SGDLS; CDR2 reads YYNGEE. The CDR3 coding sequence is TGTGCCAGCAGCCCAATCGGTGTGCCCACAGATACGCAGTATTTT. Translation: CASSPIGVPTDTQYF.

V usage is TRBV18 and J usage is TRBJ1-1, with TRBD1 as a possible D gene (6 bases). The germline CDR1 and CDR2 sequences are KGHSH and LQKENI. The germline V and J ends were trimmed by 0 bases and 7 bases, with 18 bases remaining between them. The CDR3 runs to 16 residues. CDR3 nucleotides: TGTGCCAGCTCACCACCGCAAGCCCCTGTGACAGGTGAAGCTTTCTTT. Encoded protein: CASSPPQAPVTGEAFF.

CDR3 residues: CATRNPTSGQETQYF. The CDR3 DNA is TGTGCCACCCGGAACCCGACTAGCGGTCAAGAGACCCAGTACTTC. The genes are TRBV10-3 and TRBJ2-5, with TRBD2 matching 9 bases. The CDR3 consists of 15 residues. The V gene's germline CDR1 is ENHRY and CDR2 SYGVKD. Trimming cost V 10 bases and J 2 bases; bases outside gene matches: 11.